This T cell receptor beta chain was observed in a study of blood T cell repertoires in COVID-19. Study-wide context: Both acute and convalescent COVID-19 samples were obtained from the United States, Italy and Spain. Sources were T cells, B-cell-depleted T cells, or PBMCs; the material itself was cDNA or gDNA.

Germline CDR1 reads GTSNPN; CDR2 reads SVGIG (reference sequence). The CDR3 length is 16 residues. V shed 4 bases and J shed 6 bases, with 21 bases lying between them. Original handling: Reference gene primer amplification gave estimated nucleated cell counts. TCRdb keeps only in-frame clones here, not all; method: immunoSEQ multiplex PCR. V, J and clone size were drawn from that table, and D and trimming were deduced from the DNA. Of 50,000 to 65,000 clones detected, 75% to 85% appear once; the ten largest clones hold about 5.3%. The genes are TRBV30 and TRBJ1-4; D is undetermined. Material for sequencing was peripheral blood. The receptor was isolated from a woman aged 60-75 years with acute or convalescent COVID-19. The CDR3 DNA is TGTGCCTGGACTGTAGGATCCGGGTTGGAGTATGAAAAACTGTTTTTT. Its translation: CAWTVGSGLEYEKLFF.